Below, one T cell receptor (beta chain) is given with its context. Its cognate antigen has yet to be identified. Base qualities are not provided; no much larger clone lies one nucleotide away. The data stem from a study of blood T cell repertoires in COVID-19 (dated by TCRdb to the early 2020s). In the study overall: Samples covering the acute and convalescent phases of COVID-19 were provided by collaborators in the United States, Italy and Spain. The samples were drawn from the first 160 participants of the ongoing ImmuneRACE study and from 950 to 1,500 subjects provided by 6 global collaborators. Where available, HLA class I and class II types were obtained from metadata supplied by the sample provider rather than from assay-based typing. Subjects who had been exposed to COVID-19, were actively infected with it, or had recovered from it provided the deeply sampled blood TCRbeta repertoires that made up the dataset. Nearly every sample came with metadata listing a de-identified subject ID, COVID-19 status, age in years and sex. The material from the prospective study consisted of cDNA or gDNA derived from T cells, B-cell-depleted T cells, or PBMCs. The repertoires were released in a freely available public database intended as a resource for research on the immune response to SARS-CoV-2. Results and caveats for the whole study, not just this receptor: The amount of clinical and demographic metadata varied by source and participant and was provided uncurated.

Each collaborating institution followed its own protocols to collect whole blood in K2EDTA tubes. For TCRbeta analysis, collaborators shipped samples in one of three forms: frozen whole blood, isolated PBMCs, or DNA extracted from either of those sample types. The immunoSEQ Assay, a bias-controlled multiplex PCR, was used to amplify TCRbeta CDR3 regions from genomic DNA. Per the authors' processing: Nucleated cell counts per sample were estimated from amplification of reference gene primers within the assay. To quantify the absolute abundance of each unique TCRbeta CDR3 rearrangement, sequence reads were collapsed and filtered. For each sample, productive Simpson clonality was calculated by taking the square root of Simpson's diversity index across productive rearrangements. TCRdb took this table from immuneACCESS and kept in-frame rearrangements with V and J called. Such tables lack part of the clones; where checked against another copy, unresolved V genes explain under half of the gap, and the rest is unexplained. V and J calls and clone size come straight from that table; D and trimming were deduced from the DNA. The sample profile shows 150,000 to 200,000 clones; under 80% of them were found once. 2.5% to 3% of the sample rests with the top ten.

The CDR3, from cysteine to phenylalanine, totals 13 residues. Of all the DNA, just the CDR3 is kept, 39 bases in frame from base 1. CDR1 and CDR2 were assigned from the germline V gene (reference sequence) as GTSNPN and SVGIG. Trimming accounts for 8 bases at V and 1 base at J, while the number of junction bases matched to no gene is 6. Sequenced sample: peripheral blood. The clonotype comes from a man aged 70 or older with acute or convalescent COVID-19. The rearranged chain carries TRBV30 and TRBJ1-2; 8 bases in the middle match TRBD1. The DNA sequence is as follows: TGTGCCAACCGGGACAGGAGTAACTATGGCTACACCTTC. It is translated as CANRDRSNYGYTF.